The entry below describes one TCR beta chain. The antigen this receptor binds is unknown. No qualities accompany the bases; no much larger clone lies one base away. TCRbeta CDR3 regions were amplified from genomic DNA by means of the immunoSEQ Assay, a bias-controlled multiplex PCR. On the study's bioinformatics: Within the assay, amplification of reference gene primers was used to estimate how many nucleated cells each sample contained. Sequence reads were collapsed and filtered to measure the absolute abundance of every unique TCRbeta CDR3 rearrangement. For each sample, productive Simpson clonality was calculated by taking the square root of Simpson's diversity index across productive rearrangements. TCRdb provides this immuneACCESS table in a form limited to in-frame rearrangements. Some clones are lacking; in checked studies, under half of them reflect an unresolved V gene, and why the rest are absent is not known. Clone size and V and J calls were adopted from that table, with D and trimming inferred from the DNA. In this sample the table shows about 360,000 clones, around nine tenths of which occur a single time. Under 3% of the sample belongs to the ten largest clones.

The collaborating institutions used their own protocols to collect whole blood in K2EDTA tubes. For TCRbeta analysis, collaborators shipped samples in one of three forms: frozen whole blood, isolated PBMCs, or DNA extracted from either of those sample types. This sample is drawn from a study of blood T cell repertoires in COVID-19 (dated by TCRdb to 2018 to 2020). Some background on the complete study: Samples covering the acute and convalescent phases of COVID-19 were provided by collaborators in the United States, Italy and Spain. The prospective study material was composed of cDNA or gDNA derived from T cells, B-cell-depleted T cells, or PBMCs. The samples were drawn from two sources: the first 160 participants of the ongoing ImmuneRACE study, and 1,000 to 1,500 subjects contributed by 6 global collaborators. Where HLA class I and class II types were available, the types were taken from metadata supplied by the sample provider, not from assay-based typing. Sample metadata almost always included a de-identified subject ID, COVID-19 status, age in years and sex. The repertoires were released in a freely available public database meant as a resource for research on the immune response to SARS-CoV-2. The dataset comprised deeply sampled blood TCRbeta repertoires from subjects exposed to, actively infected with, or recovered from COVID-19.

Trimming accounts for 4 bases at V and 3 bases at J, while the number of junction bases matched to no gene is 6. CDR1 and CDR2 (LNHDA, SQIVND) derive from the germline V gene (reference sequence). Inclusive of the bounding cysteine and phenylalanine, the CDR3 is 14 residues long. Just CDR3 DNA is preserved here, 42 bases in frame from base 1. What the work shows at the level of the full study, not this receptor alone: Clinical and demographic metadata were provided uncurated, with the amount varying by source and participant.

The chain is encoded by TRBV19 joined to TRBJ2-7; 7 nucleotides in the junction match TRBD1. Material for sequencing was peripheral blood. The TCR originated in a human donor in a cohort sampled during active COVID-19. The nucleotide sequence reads TGTGCCAGTAGTAGAGGGACAGAAGGCTACGAGCAGTACTTC. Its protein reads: CASSRGTEGYEQYF. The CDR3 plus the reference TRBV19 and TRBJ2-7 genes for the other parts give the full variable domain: DGGITQSPKYLFRKEGQNVTLSCEQNLNHDAMYWYRQDPGQGLRLIYYSQIVNDFQKGDIAEGYSVSREKKESFPLTVTSAQKNPTAFYLCASSRGTEGYEQYFGPGTRLTVT.